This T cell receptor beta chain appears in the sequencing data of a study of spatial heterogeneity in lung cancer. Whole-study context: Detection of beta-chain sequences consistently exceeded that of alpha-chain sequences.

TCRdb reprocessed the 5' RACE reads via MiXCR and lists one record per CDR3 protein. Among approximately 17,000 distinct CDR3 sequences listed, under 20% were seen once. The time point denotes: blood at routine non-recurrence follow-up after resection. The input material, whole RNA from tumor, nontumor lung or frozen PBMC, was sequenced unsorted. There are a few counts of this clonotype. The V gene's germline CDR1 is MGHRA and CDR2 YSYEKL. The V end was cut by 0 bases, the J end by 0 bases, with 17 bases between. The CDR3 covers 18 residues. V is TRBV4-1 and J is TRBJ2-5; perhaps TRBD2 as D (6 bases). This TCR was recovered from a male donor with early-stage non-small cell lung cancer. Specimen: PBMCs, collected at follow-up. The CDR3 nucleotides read TGCGCCAGCAGCCAAGATCGAGGGACCCGGGGGAACCAAGAGACCCAGTACTTC. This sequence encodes CASSQDRGTRGNQETQYF.